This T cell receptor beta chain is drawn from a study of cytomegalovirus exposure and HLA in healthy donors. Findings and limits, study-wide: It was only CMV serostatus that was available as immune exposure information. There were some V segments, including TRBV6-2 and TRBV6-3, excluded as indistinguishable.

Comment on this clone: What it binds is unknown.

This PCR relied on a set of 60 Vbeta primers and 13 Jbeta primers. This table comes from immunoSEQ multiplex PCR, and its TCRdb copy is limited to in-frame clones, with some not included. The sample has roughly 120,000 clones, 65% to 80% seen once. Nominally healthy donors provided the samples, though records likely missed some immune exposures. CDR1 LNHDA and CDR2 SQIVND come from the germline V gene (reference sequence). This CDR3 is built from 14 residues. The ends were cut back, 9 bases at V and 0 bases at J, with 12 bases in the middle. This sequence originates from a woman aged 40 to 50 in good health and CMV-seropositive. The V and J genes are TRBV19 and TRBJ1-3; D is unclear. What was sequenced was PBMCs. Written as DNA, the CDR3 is TGTGCCAGCAATGGACTGTTCTCTGGAAACACCATATATTTT. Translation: CASNGLFSGNTIYF. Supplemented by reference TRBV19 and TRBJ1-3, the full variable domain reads DGGITQSPKYLFRKEGQNVTLSCEQNLNHDAMYWYRQDPGQGLRLIYYSQIVNDFQKGDIAEGYSVSREKKESFPLTVTSAQKNPTAFYLCASNGLFSGNTIYFGEGSWLTVV.